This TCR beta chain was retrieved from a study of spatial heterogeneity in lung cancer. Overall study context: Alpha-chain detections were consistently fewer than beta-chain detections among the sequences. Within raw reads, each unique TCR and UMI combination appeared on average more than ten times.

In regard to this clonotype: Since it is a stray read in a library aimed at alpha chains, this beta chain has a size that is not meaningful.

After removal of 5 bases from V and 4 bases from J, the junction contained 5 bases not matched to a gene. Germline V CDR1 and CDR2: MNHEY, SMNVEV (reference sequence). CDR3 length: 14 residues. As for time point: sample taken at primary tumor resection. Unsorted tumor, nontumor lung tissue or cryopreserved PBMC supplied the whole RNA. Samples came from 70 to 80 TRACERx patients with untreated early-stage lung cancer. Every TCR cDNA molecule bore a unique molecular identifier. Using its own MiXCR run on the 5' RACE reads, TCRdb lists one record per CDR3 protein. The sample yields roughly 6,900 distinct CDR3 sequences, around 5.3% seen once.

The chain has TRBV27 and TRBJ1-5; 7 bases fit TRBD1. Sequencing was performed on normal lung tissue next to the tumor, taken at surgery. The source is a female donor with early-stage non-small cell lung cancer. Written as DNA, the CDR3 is TGTGCCAGCAGTGGACAGGCAACAAATCAGCCCCAGCATTTT. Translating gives CASSGQATNQPQHF.